Detailed here is one TCR beta chain. Its target is not known. The data belong to a study of cytomegalovirus exposure and HLA in healthy donors. The PCR employed 60 Vbeta primers together with 13 Jbeta primers. This table comes from immunoSEQ multiplex PCR, and its TCRdb copy is limited to in-frame clones, with some not included. The table shows roughly 220,000 clones, with 65% to 85% occurring only once. The germline V gene has CDR1 SGHNT and CDR2 YYREEE (reference sequence). V lost 0 bases and J lost 7; bases outside the gene matches: 6. The CDR3 extends over 15 amino acids. Whole-study findings and limits: Of the V segments, some could not be distinguished, including TRBV6-2 and TRBV6-3, and were excluded. Cytomegalovirus status was reportedly diagnosed by the classifier with high sensitivity and specificity.

The sequencing sample was made of PBMCs. This sequence joins TRBV5-4 and TRBJ2-4; 8 bases align to TRBD2. This clonotype originated in a man in his thirties or forties in good health and CMV-seronegative. In nucleotides, the CDR3 is TGTGCCAGCAGCTTGGGAGCGGGGGCCGAGAACATTCAGTACTTC. It translates to CASSLGAGAENIQYF.